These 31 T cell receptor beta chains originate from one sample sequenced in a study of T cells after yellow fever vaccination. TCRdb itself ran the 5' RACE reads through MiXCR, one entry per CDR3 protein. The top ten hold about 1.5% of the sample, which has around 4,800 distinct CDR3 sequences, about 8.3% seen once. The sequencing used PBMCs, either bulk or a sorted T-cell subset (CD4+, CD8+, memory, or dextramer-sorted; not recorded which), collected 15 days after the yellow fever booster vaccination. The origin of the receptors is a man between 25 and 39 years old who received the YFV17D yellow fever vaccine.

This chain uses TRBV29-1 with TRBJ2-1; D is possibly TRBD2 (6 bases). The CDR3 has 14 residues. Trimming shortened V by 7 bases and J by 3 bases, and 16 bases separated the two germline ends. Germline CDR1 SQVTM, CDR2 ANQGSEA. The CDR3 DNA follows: TGCAGCGCCATCAACTGGCGGGGCTACAATGAGCAGTTCTTC. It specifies CSAINWRGYNEQFF.

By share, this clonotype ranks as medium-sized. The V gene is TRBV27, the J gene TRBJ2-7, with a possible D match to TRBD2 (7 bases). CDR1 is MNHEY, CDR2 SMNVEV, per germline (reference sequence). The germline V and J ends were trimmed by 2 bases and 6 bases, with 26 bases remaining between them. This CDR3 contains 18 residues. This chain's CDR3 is CASSLPDGGGDYPIEQYF. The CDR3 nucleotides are TGTGCCAGCAGTTTACCCGACGGGGGCGGGGACTACCCTATCGAGCAGTACTTC.

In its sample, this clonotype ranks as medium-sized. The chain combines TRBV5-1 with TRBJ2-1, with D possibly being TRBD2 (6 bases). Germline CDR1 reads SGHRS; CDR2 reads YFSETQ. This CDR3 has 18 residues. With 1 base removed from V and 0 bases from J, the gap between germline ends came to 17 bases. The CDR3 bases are TGCGCCAGCAGCTTGAATCCCACTAGCAGGCGCTCCTACAATGAGCAGTTCTTC. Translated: CASSLNPTSRRSYNEQFF.

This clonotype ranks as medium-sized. This CDR3 is CASTWGQYTDTQYF. For the CDR3, the DNA is TGTGCCAGCACCTGGGGGCAGTACACAGATACGCAGTATTTT. V gene TRBV7-2 combines with J gene TRBJ2-3, with a tentative D call TRBD1 (6 bases). CDR3 size: 14 residues. Trimming stripped 7 bases from V and 2 bases from J, with 13 bases between. Germline V gene lookup returns CDR1 SGHTA and CDR2 FQGNSA.

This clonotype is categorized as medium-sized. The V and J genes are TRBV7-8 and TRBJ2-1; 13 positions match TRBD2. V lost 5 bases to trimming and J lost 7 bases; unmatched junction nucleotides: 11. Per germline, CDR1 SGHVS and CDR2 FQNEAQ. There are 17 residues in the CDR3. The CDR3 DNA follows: TGTGCCAGCAGCGGATCCCCCTCGGGACTAGCGGGAAATGAGCAGTTCTTC. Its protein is CASSGSPSGLAGNEQFF.

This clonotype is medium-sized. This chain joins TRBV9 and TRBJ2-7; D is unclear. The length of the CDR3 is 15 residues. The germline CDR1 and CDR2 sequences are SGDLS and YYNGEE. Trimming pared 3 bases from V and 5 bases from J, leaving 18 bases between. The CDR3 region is CASSAGPASWDEQYF. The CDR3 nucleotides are TGTGCCAGCAGCGCAGGACCAGCCTCGTGGGACGAGCAGTACTTC.

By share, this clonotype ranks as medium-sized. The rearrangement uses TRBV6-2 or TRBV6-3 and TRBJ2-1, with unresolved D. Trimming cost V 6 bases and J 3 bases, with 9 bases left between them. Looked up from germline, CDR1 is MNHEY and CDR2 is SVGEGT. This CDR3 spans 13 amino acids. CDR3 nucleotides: TGTGCCAGCAGGCAGGACCACTACAATGAGCAGTTCTTC. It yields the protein CASRQDHYNEQFF.

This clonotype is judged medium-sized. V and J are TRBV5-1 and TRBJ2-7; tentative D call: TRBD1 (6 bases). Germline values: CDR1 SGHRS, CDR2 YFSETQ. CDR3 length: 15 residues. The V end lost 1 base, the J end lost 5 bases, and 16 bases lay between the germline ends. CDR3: CASSLWQGHSNEQYF. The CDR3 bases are TGCGCCAGCAGCTTGTGGCAGGGACATTCGAACGAGCAGTACTTC.

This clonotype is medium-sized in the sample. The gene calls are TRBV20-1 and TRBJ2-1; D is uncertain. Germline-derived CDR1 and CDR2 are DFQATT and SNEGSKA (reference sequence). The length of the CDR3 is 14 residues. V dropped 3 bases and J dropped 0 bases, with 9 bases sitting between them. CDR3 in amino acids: CSASSPTSYNEQFF. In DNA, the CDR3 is TGCAGTGCTAGTTCTCCAACCTCCTACAATGAGCAGTTCTTC.

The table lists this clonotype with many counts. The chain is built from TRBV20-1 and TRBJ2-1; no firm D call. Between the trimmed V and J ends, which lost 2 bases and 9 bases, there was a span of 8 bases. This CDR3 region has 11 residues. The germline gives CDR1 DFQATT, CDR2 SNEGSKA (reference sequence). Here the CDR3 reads CSARNPGEQFF. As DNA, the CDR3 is TGCAGTGCTAGAAACCCGGGTGAGCAGTTCTTC.

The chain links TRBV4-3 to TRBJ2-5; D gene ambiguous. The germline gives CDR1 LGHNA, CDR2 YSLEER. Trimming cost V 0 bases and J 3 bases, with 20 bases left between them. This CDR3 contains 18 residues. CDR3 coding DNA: TGCGCCAGCAGCCAAGATTATCTACCCGACGGTACTGAAGAGACCCAGTACTTC. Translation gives CASSQDYLPDGTEETQYF.

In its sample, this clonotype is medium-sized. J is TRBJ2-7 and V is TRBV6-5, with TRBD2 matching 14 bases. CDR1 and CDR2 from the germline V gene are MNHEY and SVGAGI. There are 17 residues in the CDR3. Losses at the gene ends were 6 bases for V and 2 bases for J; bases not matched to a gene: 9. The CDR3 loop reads CASSKPGLAGVPYEQYF. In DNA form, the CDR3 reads TGTGCCAGCAGCAAACCGGGACTAGCGGGAGTTCCCTACGAGCAGTACTTC.

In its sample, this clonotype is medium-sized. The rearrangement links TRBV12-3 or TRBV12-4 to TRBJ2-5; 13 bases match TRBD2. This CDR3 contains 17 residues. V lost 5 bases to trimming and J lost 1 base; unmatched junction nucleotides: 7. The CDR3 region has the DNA TGTGCCAGCAGTCCGCGGACTAGCGGGAGATTCCAAGAGACCCAGTACTTC. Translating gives CASSPRTSGRFQETQYF.

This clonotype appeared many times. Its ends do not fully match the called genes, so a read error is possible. The CDR3 sequence is CCARDHSGLADYNEQFF. DNA of the CDR3: TGCTGTGCTAGGGACCATTCAGGGCTAGCGGACTACAATGAGCAGTTCTTC. The V call is TRBV20-1, the J call TRBJ2-1, with 7 nucleotides matching TRBD2. This CDR3 is built from 17 residues. Germline V gives CDR1 DFQATT, CDR2 SNEGSKA (reference sequence).

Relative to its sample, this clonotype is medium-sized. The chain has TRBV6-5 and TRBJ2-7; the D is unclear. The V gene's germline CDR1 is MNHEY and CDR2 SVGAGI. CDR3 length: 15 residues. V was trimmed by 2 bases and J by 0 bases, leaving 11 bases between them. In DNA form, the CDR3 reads TGTGCCAGCAGTTACGGCAGGCAAGGCTCCTACGAGCAGTACTTC. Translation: CASSYGRQGSYEQYF.

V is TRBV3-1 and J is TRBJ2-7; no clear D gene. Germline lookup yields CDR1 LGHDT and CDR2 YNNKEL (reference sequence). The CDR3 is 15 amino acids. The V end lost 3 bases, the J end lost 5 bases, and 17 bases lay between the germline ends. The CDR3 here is CASSQQVSWTHEQYF. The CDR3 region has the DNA TGTGCCAGCAGCCAGCAGGTCTCCTGGACCCACGAGCAGTACTTC.

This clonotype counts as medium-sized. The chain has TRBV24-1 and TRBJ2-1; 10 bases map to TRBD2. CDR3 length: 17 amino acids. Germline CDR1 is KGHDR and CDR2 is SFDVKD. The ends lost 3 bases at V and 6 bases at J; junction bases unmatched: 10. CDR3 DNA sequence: TGTGCCACCAGTGATATTAGCGGGAGGCAACCTTTCAATGAGCAGTTCTTC. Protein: CATSDISGRQPFNEQFF.

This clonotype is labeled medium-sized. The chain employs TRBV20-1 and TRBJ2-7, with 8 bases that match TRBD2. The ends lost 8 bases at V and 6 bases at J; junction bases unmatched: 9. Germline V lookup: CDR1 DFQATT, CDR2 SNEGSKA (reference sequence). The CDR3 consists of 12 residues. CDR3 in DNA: TGCAGTCTTATAGCGGGATTGGGCGAGCAGTACTTC. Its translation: CSLIAGLGEQYF.

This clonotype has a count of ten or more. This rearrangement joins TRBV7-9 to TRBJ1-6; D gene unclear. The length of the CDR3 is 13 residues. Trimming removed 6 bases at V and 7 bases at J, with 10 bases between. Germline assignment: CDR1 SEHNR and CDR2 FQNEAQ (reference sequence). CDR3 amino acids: CASSRTENSPLHF. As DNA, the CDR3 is TGTGCCAGCAGTCGGACGGAGAATTCACCCCTCCACTTT. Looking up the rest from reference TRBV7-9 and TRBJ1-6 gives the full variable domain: DTGVSQNPRHKITKRGQNVTFRCDPISEHNRLYWYRQTLGQGPEFLTYFQNEAQLEKSRLLSDRFSAERPKGSFSTLEIQRTEQGDSAMYLCASSRTENSPLHFGNGTRLTVT.

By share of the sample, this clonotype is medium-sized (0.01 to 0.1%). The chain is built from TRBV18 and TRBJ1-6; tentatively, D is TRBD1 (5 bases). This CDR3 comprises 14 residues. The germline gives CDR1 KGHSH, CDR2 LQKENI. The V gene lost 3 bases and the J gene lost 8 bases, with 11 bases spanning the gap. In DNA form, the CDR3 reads TGTGCCAGCTCACCTCAGGGTGCGGATTCACCCCTCCACTTT. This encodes CASSPQGADSPLHF. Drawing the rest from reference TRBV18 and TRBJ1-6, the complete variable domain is NAGVMQNPRHLVRRRGQEARLRCSPMKGHSHVYWYRQLPEEGLKFMVYLQKENIIDESGMPKERFSAEFPKEGPSILRIQQVVRGDSAAYFCASSPQGADSPLHFGNGTRLTVT.

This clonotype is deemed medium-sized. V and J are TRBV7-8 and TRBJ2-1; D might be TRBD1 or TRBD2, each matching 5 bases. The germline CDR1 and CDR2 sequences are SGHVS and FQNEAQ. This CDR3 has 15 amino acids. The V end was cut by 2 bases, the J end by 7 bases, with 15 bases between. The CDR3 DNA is TGTGCCAGCAGCTTACAGGGTTTTTCGGGAAATGAGCAGTTCTTC. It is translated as CASSLQGFSGNEQFF.

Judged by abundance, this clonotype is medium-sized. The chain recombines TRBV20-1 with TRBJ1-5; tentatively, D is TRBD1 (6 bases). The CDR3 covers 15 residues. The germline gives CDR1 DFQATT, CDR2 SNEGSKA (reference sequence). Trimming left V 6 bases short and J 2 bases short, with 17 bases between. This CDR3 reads CSAMPPQGRNQPQHF. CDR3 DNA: TGCAGTGCAATGCCACCACAGGGACGCAATCAGCCCCAGCATTTT.

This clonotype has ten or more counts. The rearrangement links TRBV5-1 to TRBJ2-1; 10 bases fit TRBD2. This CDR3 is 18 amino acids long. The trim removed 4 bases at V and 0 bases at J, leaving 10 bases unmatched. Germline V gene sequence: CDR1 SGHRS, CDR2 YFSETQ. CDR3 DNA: TGCGCCAGCAGCCCGCCGGGACTAGCGAAAAGCTCCTACAATGAGCAGTTCTTC. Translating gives CASSPPGLAKSSYNEQFF.

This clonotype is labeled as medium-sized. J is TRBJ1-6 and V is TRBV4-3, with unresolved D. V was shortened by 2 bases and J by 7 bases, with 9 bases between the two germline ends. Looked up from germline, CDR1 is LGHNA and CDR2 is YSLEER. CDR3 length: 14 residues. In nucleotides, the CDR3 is TGCGCCAGCAGCCAATCGGCCCACAATTCACCCCTCCACTTT. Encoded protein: CASSQSAHNSPLHF.

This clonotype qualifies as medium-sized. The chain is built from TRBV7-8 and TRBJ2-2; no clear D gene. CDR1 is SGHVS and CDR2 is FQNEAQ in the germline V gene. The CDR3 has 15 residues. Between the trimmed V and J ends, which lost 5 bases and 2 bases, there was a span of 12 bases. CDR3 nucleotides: TGTGCCAGCAGCCCGGCTATTCATAACACCGGGGAGCTGTTTTTT. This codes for CASSPAIHNTGELFF.

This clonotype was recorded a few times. CDR3 sequence reads: CATQAGTGVYNEQFF. CDR3 in DNA: TGTGCCACGCAAGCAGGGACAGGGGTGTACAATGAGCAGTTCTTC. The chain is built from TRBV19 and TRBJ2-1; TRBD1 matches 10 bases. Trimming cost V 10 bases and J 4 bases; bases outside gene matches: 10. Germline assignment: CDR1 LNHDA and CDR2 SQIVND (reference sequence). The CDR3 has 15 amino acids.

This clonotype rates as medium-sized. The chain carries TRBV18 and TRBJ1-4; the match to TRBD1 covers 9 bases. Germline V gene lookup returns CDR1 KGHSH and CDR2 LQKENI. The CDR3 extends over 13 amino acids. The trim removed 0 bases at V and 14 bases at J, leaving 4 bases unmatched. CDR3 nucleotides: TGTGCCAGCTCACCACCGTCTGGACAGGGGCTGTTTTTT. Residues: CASSPPSGQGLFF. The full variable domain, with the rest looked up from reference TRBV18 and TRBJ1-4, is NAGVMQNPRHLVRRRGQEARLRCSPMKGHSHVYWYRQLPEEGLKFMVYLQKENIIDESGMPKERFSAEFPKEGPSILRIQQVVRGDSAAYFCASSPPSGQGLFFGSGTQLSVL.

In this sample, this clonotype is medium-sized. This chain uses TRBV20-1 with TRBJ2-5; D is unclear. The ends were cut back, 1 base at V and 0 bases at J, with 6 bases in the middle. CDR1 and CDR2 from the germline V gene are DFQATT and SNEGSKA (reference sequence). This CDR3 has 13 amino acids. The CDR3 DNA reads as TGCAGTGCTAGAGGGCCGTACCAAGAGACCCAGTACTTC. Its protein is CSARGPYQETQYF.

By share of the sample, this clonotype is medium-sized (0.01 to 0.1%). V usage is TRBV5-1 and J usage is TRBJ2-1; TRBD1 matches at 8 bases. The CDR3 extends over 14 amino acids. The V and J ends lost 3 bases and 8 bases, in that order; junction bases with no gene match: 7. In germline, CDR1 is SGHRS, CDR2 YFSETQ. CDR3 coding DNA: TGCGCCAGCAGCTCGGCACAACAGGGGGATGAGCAGTTCTTC. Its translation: CASSSAQQGDEQFF.

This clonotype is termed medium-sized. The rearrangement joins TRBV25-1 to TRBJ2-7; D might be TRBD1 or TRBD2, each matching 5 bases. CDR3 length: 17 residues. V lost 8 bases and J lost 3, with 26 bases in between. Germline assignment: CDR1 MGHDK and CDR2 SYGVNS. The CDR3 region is CASPKNGTGQGNYEQYF. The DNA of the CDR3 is TGTGCCAGCCCCAAGAATGGAACGGGGCAGGGTAACTACGAGCAGTACTTC.

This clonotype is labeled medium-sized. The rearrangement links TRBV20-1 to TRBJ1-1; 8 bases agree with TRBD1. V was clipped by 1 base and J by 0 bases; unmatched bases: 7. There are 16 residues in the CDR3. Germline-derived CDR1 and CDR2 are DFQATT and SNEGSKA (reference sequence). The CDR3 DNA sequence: TGCAGTGCTAGAGCCCCTTCAGGGGGCTTGAACACTGAAGCTTTCTTT. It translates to CSARAPSGGLNTEAFF.